The following is a TCR beta chain sequence with its context. Its matching antigen is unknown. This sample was included in a study of T cells after posttransplantation cyclophosphamide. The germline gives CDR1 SGHRS, CDR2 YFSETQ. The CDR3 length is 14 residues. The V segment lost 4 bases and the J segment 5 bases; nucleotides outside the gene matches: 6. This related bone marrow graft donor gave peripheral blood on the day of marrow donation. Regarding the study as a whole: Recipient CMV seropositivity and CMV reactivation strongly tracked TRB clonality. Blood and skin or GI T cell repertoires showed limited TRB overlap. Donor CD8+ memory clones often dominated recipient blood repertoires at later times.

Only in-frame clones appear in the TCRdb table, and some are missing; sequencing was by immunoSEQ multiplex PCR. This sample carries roughly 41,000 clones, none of them present only once. The clonotype originates from a man aged 25-40 years in good health and a related stem cell transplant donor. The sample was PBMCs. This chain uses TRBV5-1 with TRBJ1-1, with TRBD1 matching 9 bases. Here the CDR3 reads CASSLRDRVTEAFF. The CDR3 nucleotides are TGCGCCAGCAGCCTCCGGGACAGGGTTACTGAAGCTTTCTTT.